The present T cell receptor beta chain was sequenced within a study of shared clonotypes between healthy human individuals. About the study: Each donor's CD8 memory used one plate, CD8 naive two, each CD4 subset three.

Germline-derived CDR1 and CDR2 are SNHLY and FYNNEI. The CDR3 totals 14 residues. V lost 6 bases and J lost 4, with 13 bases in between. In the original analysis: From ImmunoSEQ came sequences covering only the junction and carrying no quality scores, so filtering differed. Generated by immunoSEQ multiplex PCR, the TCRdb table keeps only in-frame clones and is missing some. V and J calls and clone size are given by that table; D and trimming were obtained from the DNA. The sample includes a few million clones, more than 80% seen only once; the top ten take around 0.14%. Whole-study results and caveats: Donors were few, which limited the genetic and exposure-history diversity represented.

A remark on this clone: The antigen remains undetermined.

All of the donors resided in Nashville, Tennessee, and each was a Caucasian adult. Sequencing was done on a sample of naive CD4+ T cells sorted from blood. Subset denoted: CD45RA+ positively selected. The receptor's source is a man aged 18 to 30 in good health. The chain has TRBV2 and TRBJ2-1; a possible D gene is TRBD2 (5 bases). The CDR3 spells CASSELVSYNEQFF. The CDR3 nucleotides read TGTGCCAGCAGCGAACTAGTCTCTTACAATGAGCAGTTCTTC.